This is a list of T cell receptor beta chains from one sample in a study of blood T cell repertoires in COVID-19. The method was immunoSEQ multiplex PCR; TCRdb's version includes in-frame clones alone and lacks a portion of them. This table holds 48,000 or so clones, about nine tenths found once. The sequenced sample consisted of peripheral blood. The origin of the receptors is a woman aged 80 or over with COVID-19, enrolled during active disease. Each CDR3 is given without its conserved first and last residue.

V gene	J gene	CDR3 protein
TRBV3-1/TRBV3-2	TRBJ1-5	ASSQGQGTQPQH
TRBV7-2	TRBJ1-6	ASSLGSGRGSSPLH
TRBV12-3/TRBV12-4	TRBJ1-2	ASSLQGTGYT
TRBV18	TRBJ2-1	ASSPQGGLAGEREQF
TRBV28	TRBJ1-3	ASSLGGGPPEGNTIY
TRBV2	TRBJ1-2	ASRPGQQYGYT
TRBV29-1	TRBJ2-2	SVAKTGDTGELF
TRBV5-8	TRBJ1-1	ASSLQATGTAEAF
TRBV5-1	TRBJ1-2	ASSPAGVSGYT
TRBV5-1	TRBJ1-4	ASSLVGTAGEKLF
TRBV5-1	TRBJ1-3	ASSPTAYSGNTIY
TRBV7-9	TRBJ2-1	ASSPRPGGPKNEQF
TRBV19	TRBJ1-2	ASSIAGRGYGYT
TRBV10-3	TRBJ1-2	AISKNYGYT
TRBV9	TRBJ1-3	ASSAPREPERDGNTIY
TRBV7-9	TRBJ2-1	ASSHRTSGSYNEQF
TRBV5-1	TRBJ1-2	ASSPRGGTGYGYT
TRBV18	TRBJ1-2	ASSPPGAVYGYT
TRBV9	TRBJ2-3	ASSENSGRPGGPQY
TRBV3-1/TRBV3-2	TRBJ1-4	ASSDRGLTNEKLF
TRBV19	TRBJ1-2	ASSRTGRVFHGYT
TRBV5-5	TRBJ2-6	ASSLVPGGSTGANVLT
TRBV18	TRBJ2-7	ASSPFAGTSGYEQY
TRBV6-6	TRBJ2-2	ASSVSGTGRTGELF
TRBV5-4	TRBJ1-1	ASSLVGRNTEAF
TRBV6-5	TRBJ1-6	ASRPPGYNSPLH
TRBV19	TRBJ1-5	ASSRDRDGQPQH
TRBV11-2	TRBJ2-5	ASSFGGVETQY
TRBV12-5	TRBJ2-2	ASGLGTGTGELF
TRBV5-6	TRBJ2-7	ASTLLVGGTGPYEQY
TRBV5-6	TRBJ1-6	ASSLTGTGRNSPLH
TRBV4-1	TRBJ2-7	ASSQARAGGDKYDTYEQY
TRBV19	TRBJ1-2	ASSSPFPGQGGYGYT
TRBV28	TRBJ2-7	ASLRDRRSYEQY
TRBV5-1	TRBJ2-7	ASSLRREREQY
TRBV6-6	TRBJ2-1	ASSLTSGGATYNEQF
TRBV2	TRBJ2-3	ASSDYAVSTDTQY
TRBV7-2	TRBJ1-5	ASSFSGLNNQPQH
TRBV15	TRBJ1-4	ATSRGGQGSEKLF
TRBV27	TRBJ2-7	ASSFPGQGSEQY
TRBV6-5	TRBJ1-5	ASRDNSNQPQH
TRBV3-1/TRBV3-2	TRBJ2-1	ASSQGQGNRNEQF